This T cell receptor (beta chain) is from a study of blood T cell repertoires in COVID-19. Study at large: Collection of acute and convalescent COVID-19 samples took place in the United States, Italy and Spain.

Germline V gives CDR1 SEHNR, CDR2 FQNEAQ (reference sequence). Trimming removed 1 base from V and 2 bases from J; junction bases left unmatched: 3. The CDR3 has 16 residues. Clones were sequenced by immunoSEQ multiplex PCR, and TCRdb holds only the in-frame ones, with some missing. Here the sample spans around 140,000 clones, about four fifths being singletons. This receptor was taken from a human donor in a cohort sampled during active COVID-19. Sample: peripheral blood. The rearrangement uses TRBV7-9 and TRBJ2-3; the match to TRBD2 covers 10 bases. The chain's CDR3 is CASSLGAGGDTDTQYF. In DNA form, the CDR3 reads TGTGCCAGCAGCTTAGGAGCGGGAGGGGACACAGATACGCAGTATTTT. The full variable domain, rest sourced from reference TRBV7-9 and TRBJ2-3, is DTGVSQNPRHKITKRGQNVTFRCDPISEHNRLYWYRQTLGQGPEFLTYFQNEAQLEKSRLLSDRFSAERPKGSFSTLEIQRTEQGDSAMYLCASSLGAGGDTDTQYFGPGTRLTVL.